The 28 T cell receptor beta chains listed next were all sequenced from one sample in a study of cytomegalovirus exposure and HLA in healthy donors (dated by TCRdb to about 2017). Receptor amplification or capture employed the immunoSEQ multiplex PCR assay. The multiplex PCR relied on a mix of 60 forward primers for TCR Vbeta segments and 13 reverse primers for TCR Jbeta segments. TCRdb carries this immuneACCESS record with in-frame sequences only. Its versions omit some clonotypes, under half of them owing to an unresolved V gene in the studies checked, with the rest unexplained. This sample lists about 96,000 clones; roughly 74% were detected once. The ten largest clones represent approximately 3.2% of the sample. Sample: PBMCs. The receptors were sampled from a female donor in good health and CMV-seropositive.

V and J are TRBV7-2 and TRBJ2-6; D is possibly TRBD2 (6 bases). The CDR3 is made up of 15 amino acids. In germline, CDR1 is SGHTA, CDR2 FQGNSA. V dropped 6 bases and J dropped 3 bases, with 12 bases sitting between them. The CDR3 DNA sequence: TGTGCCAGCAGTTGGGGGGTAGATGGGGCCAACGTCCTGACTTTC. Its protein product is CASSWGVDGANVLTF.

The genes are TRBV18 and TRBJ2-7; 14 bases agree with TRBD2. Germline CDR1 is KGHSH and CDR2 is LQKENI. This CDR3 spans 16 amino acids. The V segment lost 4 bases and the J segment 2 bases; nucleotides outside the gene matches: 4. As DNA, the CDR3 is TGTGCCAGCTCACTTCGGACTAGCGGGAGGACCTACGAGCAGTACTTC. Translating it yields CASSLRTSGRTYEQYF. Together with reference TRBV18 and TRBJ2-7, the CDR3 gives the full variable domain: NAGVMQNPRHLVRRRGQEARLRCSPMKGHSHVYWYRQLPEEGLKFMVYLQKENIIDESGMPKERFSAEFPKEGPSILRIQQVVRGDSAAYFCASSLRTSGRTYEQYFGPGTRLTVT.

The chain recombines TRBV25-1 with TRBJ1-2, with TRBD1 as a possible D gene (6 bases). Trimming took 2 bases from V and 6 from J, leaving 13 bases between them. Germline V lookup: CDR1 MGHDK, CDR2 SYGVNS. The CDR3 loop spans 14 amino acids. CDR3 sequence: CASSEGGRSNGYTF. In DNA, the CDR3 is TGTGCCAGCAGTGAAGGGGGCAGGTCGAATGGCTACACCTTC.

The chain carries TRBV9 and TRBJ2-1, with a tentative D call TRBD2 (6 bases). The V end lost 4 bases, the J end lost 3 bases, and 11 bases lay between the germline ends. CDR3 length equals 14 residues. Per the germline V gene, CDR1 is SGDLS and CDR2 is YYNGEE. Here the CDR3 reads CASSLSGDYNEQFF. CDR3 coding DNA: TGTGCCAGCAGCCTTAGCGGAGACTACAATGAGCAGTTCTTC.

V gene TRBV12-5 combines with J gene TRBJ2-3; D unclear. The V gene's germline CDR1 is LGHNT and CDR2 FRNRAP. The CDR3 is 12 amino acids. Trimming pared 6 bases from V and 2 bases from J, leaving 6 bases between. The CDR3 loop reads CASGLNTDTQYF. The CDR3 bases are TGTGCTAGTGGACTCAACACAGATACGCAGTATTTT.

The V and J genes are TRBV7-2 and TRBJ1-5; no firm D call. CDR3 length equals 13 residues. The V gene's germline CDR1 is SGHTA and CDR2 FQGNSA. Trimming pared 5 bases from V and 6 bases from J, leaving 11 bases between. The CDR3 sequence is CASSQELFQPQHF. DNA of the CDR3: TGTGCCAGCAGCCAAGAGCTATTTCAGCCCCAGCATTTT.

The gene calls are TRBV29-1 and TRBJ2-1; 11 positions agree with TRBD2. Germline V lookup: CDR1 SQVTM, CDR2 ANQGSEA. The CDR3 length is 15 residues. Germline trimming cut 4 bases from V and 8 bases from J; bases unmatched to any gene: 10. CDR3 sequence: CSVVSRTSGFDEQFF. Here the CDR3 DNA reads TGCAGCGTTGTTTCTCGGACTAGCGGGTTTGATGAGCAGTTCTTC.

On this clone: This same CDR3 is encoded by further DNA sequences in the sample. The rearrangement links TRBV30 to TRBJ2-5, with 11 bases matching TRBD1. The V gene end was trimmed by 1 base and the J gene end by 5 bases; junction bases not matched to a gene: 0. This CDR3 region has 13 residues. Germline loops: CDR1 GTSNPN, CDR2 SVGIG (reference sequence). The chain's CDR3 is CAWSGDRGETQYF. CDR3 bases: TGTGCCTGGAGTGGGGACAGGGGGGAGACCCAGTACTTC. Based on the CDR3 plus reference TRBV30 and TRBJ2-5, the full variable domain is SQTIHQWPATLVQPVGSPLSLECTVEGTSNPNLYWYRQAAGRGLQLLFYSVGIGQISSEVPQNLSASRPQDRQFILSSKKLLLSDSGFYLCAWSGDRGETQYFGPGTRLLVL.

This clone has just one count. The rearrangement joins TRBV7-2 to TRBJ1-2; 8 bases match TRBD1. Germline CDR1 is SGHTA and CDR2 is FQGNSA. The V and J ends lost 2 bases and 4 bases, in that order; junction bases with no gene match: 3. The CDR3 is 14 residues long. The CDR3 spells CASSLSGQGYGYTF. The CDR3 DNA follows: TGTGCCAGCAGCTTATCTGGACAGGGCTATGGCTACACCTTC.

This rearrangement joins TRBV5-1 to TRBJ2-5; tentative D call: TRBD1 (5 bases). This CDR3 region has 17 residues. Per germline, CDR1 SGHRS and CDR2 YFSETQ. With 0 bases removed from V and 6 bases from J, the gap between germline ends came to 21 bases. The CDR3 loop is CASSLARLDIHLKTQYF. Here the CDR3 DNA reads TGCGCCAGCAGCTTGGCCAGGTTGGACATACATCTGAAGACCCAGTACTTC.

The CDR3 spells CASRAAPLGGYTF. The CDR3 DNA follows: TGTGCCAGCAGGGCGGCCCCCTTGGGTGGCTACACCTTC. The chain employs TRBV2 and TRBJ1-2; no clear D gene. V gave up 6 bases and J gave up 7 bases, with 15 bases separating them. Germline V gives CDR1 SNHLY, CDR2 FYNNEI. The CDR3 runs to 13 residues.

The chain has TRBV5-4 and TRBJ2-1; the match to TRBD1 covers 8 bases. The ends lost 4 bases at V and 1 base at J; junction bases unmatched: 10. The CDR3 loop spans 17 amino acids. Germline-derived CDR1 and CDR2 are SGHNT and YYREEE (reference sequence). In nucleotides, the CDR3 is TGTGCCAGCAGCCGACAAAGGGACAGGCCTTCCTACAATGAGCAGTTCTTC. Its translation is CASSRQRDRPSYNEQFF. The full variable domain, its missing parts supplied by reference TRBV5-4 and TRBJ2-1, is ETGVTQSPTHLIKTRGQQVTLRCSSQSGHNTVSWYQQALGQGPQFIFQYYREEENGRGNFPPRFSGLQFPNYSSELNVNALELDDSALYLCASSRQRDRPSYNEQFFGPGTRLTVL.

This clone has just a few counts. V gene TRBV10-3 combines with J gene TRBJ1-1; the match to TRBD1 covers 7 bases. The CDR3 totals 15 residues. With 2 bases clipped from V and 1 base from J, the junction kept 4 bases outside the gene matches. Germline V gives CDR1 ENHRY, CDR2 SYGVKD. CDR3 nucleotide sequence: TGTGCCATCAGTGAGCCCGACAGGGCGAACACTGAAGCTTTCTTT. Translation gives CAISEPDRANTEAFF.

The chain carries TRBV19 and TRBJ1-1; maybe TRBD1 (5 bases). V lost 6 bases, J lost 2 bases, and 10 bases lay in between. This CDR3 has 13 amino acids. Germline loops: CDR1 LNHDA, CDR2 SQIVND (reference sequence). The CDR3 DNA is TGTGCCAGTAGCGTCAGGGTAAACACTGAAGCTTTCTTT. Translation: CASSVRVNTEAFF. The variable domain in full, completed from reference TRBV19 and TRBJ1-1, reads DGGITQSPKYLFRKEGQNVTLSCEQNLNHDAMYWYRQDPGQGLRLIYYSQIVNDFQKGDIAEGYSVSREKKESFPLTVTSAQKNPTAFYLCASSVRVNTEAFFGQGTRLTVV.

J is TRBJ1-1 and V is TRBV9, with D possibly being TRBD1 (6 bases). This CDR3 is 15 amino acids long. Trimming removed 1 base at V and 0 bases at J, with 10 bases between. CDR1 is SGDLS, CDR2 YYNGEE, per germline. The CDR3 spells CASSVRDTMNTEAFF. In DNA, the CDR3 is TGTGCCAGCAGCGTACGGGACACCATGAACACTGAAGCTTTCTTT.

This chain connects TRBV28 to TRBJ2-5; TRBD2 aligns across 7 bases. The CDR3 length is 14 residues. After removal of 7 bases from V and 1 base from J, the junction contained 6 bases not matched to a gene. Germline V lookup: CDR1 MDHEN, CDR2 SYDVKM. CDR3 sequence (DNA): TGTGCCAGCAAAACGGGGGGAAGCCAAGAGACCCAGTACTTC. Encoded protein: CASKTGGSQETQYF. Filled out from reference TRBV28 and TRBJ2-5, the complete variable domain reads DVKVTQSSRYLVKRTGEKVFLECVQDMDHENMFWYRQDPGLGLRLIYFSYDVKMKEKGDIPEGYSVSREKKERFSLILESASTNQTSMYLCASKTGGSQETQYFGPGTRLLVL.

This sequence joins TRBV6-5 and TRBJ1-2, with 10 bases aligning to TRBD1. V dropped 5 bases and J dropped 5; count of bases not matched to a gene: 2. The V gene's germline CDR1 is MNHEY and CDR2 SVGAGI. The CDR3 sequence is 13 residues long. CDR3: CASSRTGGYGYTF. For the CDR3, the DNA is TGTGCCAGCAGTAGGACAGGGGGGTATGGCTACACCTTC.

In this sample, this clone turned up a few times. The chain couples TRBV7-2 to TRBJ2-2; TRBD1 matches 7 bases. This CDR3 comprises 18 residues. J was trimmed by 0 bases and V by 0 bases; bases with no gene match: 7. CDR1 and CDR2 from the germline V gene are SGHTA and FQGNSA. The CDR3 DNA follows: TGTGCCAGCAGCTTAGCCCCTCTTGGACAGGCGAACACCGGGGAGCTGTTTTTT. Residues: CASSLAPLGQANTGELFF.

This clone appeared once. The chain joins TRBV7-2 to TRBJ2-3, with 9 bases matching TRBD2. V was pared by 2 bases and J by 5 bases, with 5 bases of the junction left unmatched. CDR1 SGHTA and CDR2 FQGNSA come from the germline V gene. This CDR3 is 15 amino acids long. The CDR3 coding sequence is TGTGCCAGCAGCTTATATAGCGGGGGAGGAGATACGCAGTATTTT. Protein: CASSLYSGGGDTQYF.

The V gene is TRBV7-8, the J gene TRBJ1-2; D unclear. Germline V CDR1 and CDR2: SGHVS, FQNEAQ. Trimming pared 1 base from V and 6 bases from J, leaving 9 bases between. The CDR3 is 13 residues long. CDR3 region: CASSLVQVDGYTF. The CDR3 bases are TGTGCCAGCAGCTTAGTCCAGGTGGATGGCTACACCTTC.

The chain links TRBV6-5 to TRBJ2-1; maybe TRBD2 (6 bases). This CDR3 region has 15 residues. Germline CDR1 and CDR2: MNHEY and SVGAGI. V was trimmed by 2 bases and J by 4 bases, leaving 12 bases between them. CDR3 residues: CASSYDRERYNEQFF. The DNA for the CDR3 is TGTGCCAGCAGTTACGATCGGGAGAGGTACAATGAGCAGTTCTTC.

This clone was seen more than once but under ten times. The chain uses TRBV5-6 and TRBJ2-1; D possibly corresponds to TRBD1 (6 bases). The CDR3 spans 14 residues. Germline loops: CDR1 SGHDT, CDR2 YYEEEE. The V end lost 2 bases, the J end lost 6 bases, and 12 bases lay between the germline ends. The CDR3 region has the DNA TGTGCCAGCAGCTTACAGGGAATCCGCAATGAGCAGTTCTTC. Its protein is CASSLQGIRNEQFF.

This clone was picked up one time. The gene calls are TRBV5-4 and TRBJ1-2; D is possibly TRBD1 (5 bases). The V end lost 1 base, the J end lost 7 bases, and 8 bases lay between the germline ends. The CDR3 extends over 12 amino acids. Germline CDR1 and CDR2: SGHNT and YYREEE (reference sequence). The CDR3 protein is CASSLPGFGYTF. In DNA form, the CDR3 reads TGTGCCAGCAGCTTGCCAGGGTTTGGCTACACCTTC. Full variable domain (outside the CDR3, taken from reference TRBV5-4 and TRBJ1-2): ETGVTQSPTHLIKTRGQQVTLRCSSQSGHNTVSWYQQALGQGPQFIFQYYREEENGRGNFPPRFSGLQFPNYSSELNVNALELDDSALYLCASSLPGFGYTFGSGTRLTVV.

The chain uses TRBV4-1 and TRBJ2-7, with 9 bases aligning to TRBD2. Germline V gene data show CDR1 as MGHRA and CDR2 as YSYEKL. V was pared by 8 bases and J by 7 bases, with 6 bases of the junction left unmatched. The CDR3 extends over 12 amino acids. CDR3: CASRSLAGEQYF. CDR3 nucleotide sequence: TGCGCCAGCCGATCTCTAGCGGGGGAGCAGTACTTC.

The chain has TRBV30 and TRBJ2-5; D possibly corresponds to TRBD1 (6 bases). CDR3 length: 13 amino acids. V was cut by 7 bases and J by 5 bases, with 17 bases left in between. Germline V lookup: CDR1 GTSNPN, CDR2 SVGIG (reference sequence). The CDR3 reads CASRGLPGETQYF. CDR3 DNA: TGTGCCTCCAGGGGTCTACCGGGGGAGACCCAGTACTTC.

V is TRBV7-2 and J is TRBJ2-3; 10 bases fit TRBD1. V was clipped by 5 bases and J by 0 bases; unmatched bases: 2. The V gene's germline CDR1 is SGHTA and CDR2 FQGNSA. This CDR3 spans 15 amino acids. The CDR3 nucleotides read TGTGCCAGCAGCCTGGGACAGGGGAGCACAGATACGCAGTATTTT. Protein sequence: CASSLGQGSTDTQYF.

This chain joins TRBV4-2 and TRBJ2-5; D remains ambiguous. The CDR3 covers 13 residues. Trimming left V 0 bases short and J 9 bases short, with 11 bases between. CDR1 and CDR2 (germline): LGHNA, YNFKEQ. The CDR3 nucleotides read TGTGCCAGCAGCCAAGATAGGCGGTCAGCCCAGTACTTC. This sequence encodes CASSQDRRSAQYF.

The CDR3 region is CASSLERGGRPDTQYF. CDR3 in DNA: TGTGCCAGCAGCTTAGAGCGGGGGGGCCGCCCAGATACGCAGTATTTT. The chain employs TRBV7-6 and TRBJ2-3; TRBD2 agrees at 10 bases. V shed 1 base and J 4 bases; nucleotides not matched to a gene: 5. This CDR3 is built from 16 residues. Germline V gene lookup returns CDR1 SGHVS and CDR2 FNYEAQ. The full variable domain, rest sourced from reference TRBV7-6 and TRBJ2-3, is GAGVSQSPRYKVTKRGQDVALRCDPISGHVSLYWYRQALGQGPEFLTYFNYEAQQDKSGLPNDRFSAERPEGSISTLTIQRTEQRDSAMYRCASSLERGGRPDTQYFGPGTRLTVL.